The 18 T cell receptor beta chains listed next were all sequenced from one sample in a study of blood T cell repertoires in COVID-19. TCRdb's copy holds only in-frame clones and misses some; the assay was immunoSEQ multiplex PCR. This sample has about 180,000 clones, with 60% to 80% found just once. The sample was peripheral blood. The receptors were sampled from a woman in her seventies with acute or convalescent COVID-19.

The genes are TRBV7-2 and TRBJ2-5, with D possibly TRBD2 on 5 matching bases. Germline CDR1 and CDR2: SGHTA and FQGNSA. Trimming removed 0 bases at V and 3 bases at J, with 8 bases between. This CDR3 region has 14 residues. The CDR3 DNA follows: TGTGCCAGCAGCTTAGCGAAGCGGAAAGAGACCCAGTACTTC. Its protein product is CASSLAKRKETQYF.

This rearrangement joins TRBV19 to TRBJ1-3; D is undetermined. In germline, CDR1 is LNHDA, CDR2 SQIVND (reference sequence). This CDR3 comprises 14 residues. The V end lost 5 bases, the J end lost 4 bases, and 12 bases lay between the germline ends. The CDR3 loop is CASSSTGGGNTIYF. In nucleotides, the CDR3 is TGTGCCAGTAGTTCGACGGGAGGGGGAAACACCATATATTTT.

The chain recombines TRBV6-1 with TRBJ1-6; 8 bases match TRBD1. CDR1 MNHNS and CDR2 SASEGT come from the germline V gene. Losses at the gene ends were 3 bases for V and 6 bases for J; bases not matched to a gene: 7. The CDR3 extends over 16 amino acids. The CDR3 DNA reads TGTGCCAGCAGTGAGGTGACAGGGGTCTCTAATTCACCCCTCCACTTT. Protein: CASSEVTGVSNSPLHF.

V usage is TRBV11-2 and J usage is TRBJ2-7; 8 nucleotides agree with TRBD2. The CDR3 extends over 15 amino acids. Germline V gene data show CDR1 as SGHAT and CDR2 as FQNNGV. Trimming at V came to 2 bases and at J to 3 bases, leaving 6 bases not matched to a gene. The CDR3 coding sequence is TGTGCCAGCAGCTTATATGGTCTAGCGGGCTACGAGCAGTACTTC. Encoded protein: CASSLYGLAGYEQYF.

This clone was detected a few times. The rearrangement uses TRBV27 and TRBJ2-1; 9 bases match TRBD2. CDR1 and CDR2 (germline): MNHEY, SMNVEV (reference sequence). V lost 0 bases, J lost 9 bases, and 6 bases stayed unmatched. The CDR3 is 15 residues long. CDR3 sequence: CASSLSIAGAFEQFF. Here the CDR3 DNA reads TGTGCCAGCAGTTTATCGATAGCGGGAGCTTTTGAGCAGTTCTTC.

The chain couples TRBV10-3 to TRBJ2-1; maybe TRBD2 (7 bases). Between the trimmed V and J ends, which lost 0 bases and 5 bases, there was a span of 14 bases. Germline-derived CDR1 and CDR2 are ENHRY and SYGVKD. The CDR3 spans 16 residues. CDR3 sequence reads: CAISESKGGTNNEQFF. The CDR3 nucleotides are TGTGCCATCAGTGAGTCGAAGGGGGGGACGAACAATGAGCAGTTCTTC.

The DNA of the CDR3 is TGTGCCAGCAGCCGGACTAGCGGGAGTTACAATGAGCAGTTCTTC. The encoded protein is CASSRTSGSYNEQFF. The chain links TRBV27 to TRBJ2-1, with TRBD2 matching 13 bases. After removal of 6 bases from V and 4 bases from J, the junction contained 3 bases not matched to a gene. From germline, CDR1 is MNHEY and CDR2 SMNVEV (reference sequence). The CDR3 consists of 15 residues.

The chain is built from TRBV27 and TRBJ2-3; 13 bases fit TRBD2. Germline-derived CDR1 and CDR2 are MNHEY and SMNVEV (reference sequence). CDR3 size: 17 residues. With 3 bases clipped from V and 3 bases from J, the junction kept 6 bases outside the gene matches. The CDR3 sequence is CASSFGLAGVVTDTQYF. The CDR3 nucleotides are TGTGCCAGCAGTTTCGGACTAGCGGGAGTAGTAACAGATACGCAGTATTTT.

This rearrangement joins TRBV24-1 to TRBJ2-1; TRBD2 matches 8 bases. Germline V gene data show CDR1 as KGHDR and CDR2 as SFDVKD. Trimming cost V 3 bases and J 3 bases; bases outside gene matches: 9. The CDR3 has 17 residues. Here the CDR3 reads CATSDRSIAGYYNEQFF. The CDR3, as DNA: TGTGCCACCAGTGATCGGTCGATAGCGGGATACTACAATGAGCAGTTCTTC.

The chain employs TRBV9 and TRBJ2-5, with 8 bases matching TRBD2. Germline trimming cut 3 bases from V and 2 bases from J; bases unmatched to any gene: 6. CDR1 is SGDLS and CDR2 is YYNGEE in the germline V gene. The CDR3 is made up of 15 amino acids. The CDR3 DNA reads as TGTGCCAGCAGCGACGGGACTAGATTACAAGAGACCCAGTACTTC. Its protein product is CASSDGTRLQETQYF.

This clone appeared many times. This chain uses TRBV3-1 (or the pseudogene TRBV3-2) with TRBJ1-4, with D possibly matching TRBD1 (6 bases). CDR3 length equals 14 residues. The V and J ends lost 6 bases and 3 bases respectively, with 11 bases between them. The germline V gene encodes CDR1 LGHDT and CDR2 YNNKEL (reference sequence). CDR3 in amino acids: CASSPDSSNEKLFF. In nucleotides, the CDR3 is TGTGCCAGCAGTCCGGACAGCTCTAATGAAAAACTGTTTTTT.

The chain employs TRBV6-6 and TRBJ2-3; maybe TRBD2 (7 bases). Trimming cost V 7 bases and J 4 bases, with 21 bases left between them. CDR1 and CDR2 from the germline V gene are MNHNY and SVGAGI (reference sequence). This CDR3 region has 16 residues. The CDR3 loop is CASTLGAGALSDTQYF. The CDR3 DNA reads TGTGCCAGCACCCTTGGGGCGGGGGCGCTTTCAGATACGCAGTATTTT.

The genes are TRBV5-8 and TRBJ1-4, with 7 bases matching TRBD1. Trimming cost V 3 bases and J 0 bases; bases outside gene matches: 14. The length of the CDR3 is 19 residues. Germline V lookup: CDR1 SGHTS, CDR2 YDEGEE. The CDR3 region has the DNA TGTGCCAGCAGCTCCGGACAGGATCGTAGGTGGGCAACTAATGAAAAACTGTTTTTT. Its translation is CASSSGQDRRWATNEKLFF. The whole variable domain, filled in from reference TRBV5-8 and TRBJ1-4, reads EAGVTQSPTHLIKTRGQQATLRCSPISGHTSVYWYQQALGLGLQFLLWYDEGEERNRGNFPPRFSGRQFPNYSSELNVNALELEDSALYLCASSSGQDRRWATNEKLFFGSGTQLSVL.

V gene TRBV2 combines with J gene TRBJ1-2; D is uncertain. The CDR3 sequence is 16 residues long. The V and J ends lost 6 bases and 0 bases respectively, with 17 bases between them. Germline V gene lookup returns CDR1 SNHLY and CDR2 FYNNEI. CDR3: CASSRETAPANYGYTF. CDR3 sequence (DNA): TGTGCCAGCAGCAGAGAAACAGCTCCAGCTAACTATGGCTACACCTTC.

V usage is TRBV10-3 and J usage is TRBJ2-2; the D is unclear. The V gene lost 6 bases and the J gene lost 2 bases, with 4 bases spanning the gap. The CDR3 consists of 12 residues. Per germline, CDR1 ENHRY and CDR2 SYGVKD. The CDR3 DNA reads as TGTGCCATCAGGGGCAACACCGGGGAGCTGTTTTTT. It codes for CAIRGNTGELFF.

This rearrangement joins TRBV7-2 to TRBJ1-6; D gene uncertain. CDR1 and CDR2 from the germline V gene are SGHTA and FQGNSA. This CDR3 spans 15 amino acids. V shed 5 bases and J shed 9 bases, with 17 bases lying between them. The CDR3 spells CASSDLRGSGSPLHF. Here the CDR3 DNA reads TGTGCCAGCAGCGACCTCCGCGGGTCGGGTTCACCCCTCCACTTT.

This chain joins TRBV11-2 and TRBJ2-1; tentative D call: TRBD2 (6 bases). Trimming took 11 bases from V and 3 from J, leaving 23 bases between them. In germline, CDR1 is SGHAT, CDR2 FQNNGV. The CDR3 is 16 amino acids. The CDR3 region is CAGTGGPLSLYNEQFF. The CDR3, as DNA: TGTGCCGGTACCGGGGGACCCCTTTCGCTCTACAATGAGCAGTTCTTC.

The chain's CDR3 is CAWNLGGSSRPDTQYF. The CDR3 DNA reads TGTGCCTGGAATTTGGGCGGGAGTAGTCGCCCAGATACGCAGTATTTT. The chain links TRBV30 to TRBJ2-3; 7 bases align to TRBD2. Losses at the gene ends were 4 bases for V and 4 bases for J; bases not matched to a gene: 14. Germline V gene lookup returns CDR1 GTSNPN and CDR2 SVGIG (reference sequence). CDR3 length: 16 residues.